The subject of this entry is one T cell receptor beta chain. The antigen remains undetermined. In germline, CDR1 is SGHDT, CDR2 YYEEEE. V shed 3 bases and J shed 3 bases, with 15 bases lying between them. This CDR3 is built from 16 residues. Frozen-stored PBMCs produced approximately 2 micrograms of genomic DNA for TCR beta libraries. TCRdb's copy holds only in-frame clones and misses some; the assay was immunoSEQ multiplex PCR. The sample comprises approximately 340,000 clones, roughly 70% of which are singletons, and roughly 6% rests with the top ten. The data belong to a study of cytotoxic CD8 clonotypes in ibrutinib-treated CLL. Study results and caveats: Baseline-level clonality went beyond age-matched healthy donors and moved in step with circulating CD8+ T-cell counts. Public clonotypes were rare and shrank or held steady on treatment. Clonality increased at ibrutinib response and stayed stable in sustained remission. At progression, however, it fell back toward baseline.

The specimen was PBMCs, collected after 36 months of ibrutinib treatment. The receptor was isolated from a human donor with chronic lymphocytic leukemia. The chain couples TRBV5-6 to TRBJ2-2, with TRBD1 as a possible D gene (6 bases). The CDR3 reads CASSSPQGYYTGELFF. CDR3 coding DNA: TGTGCCAGCAGCTCACCTCAGGGGTACTACACCGGGGAGCTGTTTTTT.